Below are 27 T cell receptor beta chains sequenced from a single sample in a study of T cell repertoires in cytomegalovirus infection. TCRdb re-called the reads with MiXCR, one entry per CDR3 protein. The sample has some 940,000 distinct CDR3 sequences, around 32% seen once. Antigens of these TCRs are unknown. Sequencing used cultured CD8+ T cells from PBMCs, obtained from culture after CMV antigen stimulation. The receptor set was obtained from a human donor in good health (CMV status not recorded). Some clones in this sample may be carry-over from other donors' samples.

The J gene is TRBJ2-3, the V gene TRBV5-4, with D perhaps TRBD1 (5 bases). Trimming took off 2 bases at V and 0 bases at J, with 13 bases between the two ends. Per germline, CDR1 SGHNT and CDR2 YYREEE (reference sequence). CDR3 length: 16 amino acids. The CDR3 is CASSFRTLWSTDTQYF. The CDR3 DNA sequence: TGTGCCAGCAGCTTTCGGACACTTTGGAGCACAGATACGCAGTATTTT.

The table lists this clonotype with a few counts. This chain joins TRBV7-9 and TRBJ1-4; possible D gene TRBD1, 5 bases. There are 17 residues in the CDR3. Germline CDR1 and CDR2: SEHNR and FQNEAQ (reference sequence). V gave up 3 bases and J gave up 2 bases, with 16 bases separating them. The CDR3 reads CASSFPTVTPTNEKLFF. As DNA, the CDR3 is TGTGCCAGCAGCTTCCCGACAGTGACCCCTACTAATGAAAAACTGTTTTTT.

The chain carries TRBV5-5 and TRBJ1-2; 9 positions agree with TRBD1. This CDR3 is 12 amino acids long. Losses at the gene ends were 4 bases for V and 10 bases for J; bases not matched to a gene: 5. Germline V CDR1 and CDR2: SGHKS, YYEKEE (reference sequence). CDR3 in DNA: TGTGCCAGCAGCGATGGGACAGGGCCCTACACCTTC. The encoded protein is CASSDGTGPYTF.

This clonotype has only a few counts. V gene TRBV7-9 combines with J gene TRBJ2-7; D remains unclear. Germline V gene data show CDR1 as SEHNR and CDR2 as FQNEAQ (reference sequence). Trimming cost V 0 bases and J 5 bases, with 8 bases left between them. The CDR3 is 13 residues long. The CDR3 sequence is CASSLAGHHEQYF. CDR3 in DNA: TGTGCCAGCAGCTTAGCAGGGCATCACGAGCAGTACTTC.

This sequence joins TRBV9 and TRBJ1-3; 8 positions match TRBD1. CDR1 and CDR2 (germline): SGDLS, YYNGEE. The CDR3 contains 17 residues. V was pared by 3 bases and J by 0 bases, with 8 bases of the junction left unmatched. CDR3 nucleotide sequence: TGTGCCAGCAGCGGAGGGACAGGCGAAACCTCTGGAAACACCATATATTTT. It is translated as CASSGGTGETSGNTIYF.

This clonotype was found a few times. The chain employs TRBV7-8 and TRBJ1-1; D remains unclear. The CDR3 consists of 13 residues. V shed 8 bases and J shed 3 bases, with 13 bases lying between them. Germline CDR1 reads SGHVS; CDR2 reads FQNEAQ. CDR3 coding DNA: TGTGCCAGCGCAAACGGACTTTACACTGAAGCTTTCTTT. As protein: CASANGLYTEAFF.

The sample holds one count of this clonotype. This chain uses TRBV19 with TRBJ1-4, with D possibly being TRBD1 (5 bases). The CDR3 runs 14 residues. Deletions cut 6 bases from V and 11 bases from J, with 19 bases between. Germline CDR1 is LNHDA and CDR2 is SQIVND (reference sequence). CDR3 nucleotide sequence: TGTGCCAGTAGCTCCCGGGGCCCGGAGAGGAAACTGTTTTTT. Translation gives CASSSRGPERKLFF.

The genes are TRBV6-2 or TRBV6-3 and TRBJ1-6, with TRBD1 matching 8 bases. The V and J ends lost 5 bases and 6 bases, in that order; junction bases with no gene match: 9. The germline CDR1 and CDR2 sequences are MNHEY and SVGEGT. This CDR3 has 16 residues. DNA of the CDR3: TGTGCCAGCAGTCGACTGGACAGGGAAGCTAATTCACCCCTCCACTTT. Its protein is CASSRLDREANSPLHF.

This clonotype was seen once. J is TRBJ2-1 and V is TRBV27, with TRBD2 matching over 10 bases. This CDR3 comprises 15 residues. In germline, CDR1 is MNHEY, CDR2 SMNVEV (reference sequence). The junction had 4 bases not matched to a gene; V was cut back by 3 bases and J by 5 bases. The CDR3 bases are TGTGCCAGCAGTTTTAACCTAGCGGGGGACAATGAGCAGTTCTTC. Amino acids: CASSFNLAGDNEQFF.

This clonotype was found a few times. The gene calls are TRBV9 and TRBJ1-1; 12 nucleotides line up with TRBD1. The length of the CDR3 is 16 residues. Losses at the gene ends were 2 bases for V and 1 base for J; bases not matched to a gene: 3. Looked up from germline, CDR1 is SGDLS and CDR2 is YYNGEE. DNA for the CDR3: TGTGCCAGCAGCGTGACGGGACAGGGGGCGAACACTGAAGCTTTCTTT. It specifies CASSVTGQGANTEAFF. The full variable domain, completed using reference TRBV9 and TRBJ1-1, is DSGVTQTPKHLITATGQRVTLRCSPRSGDLSVYWYQQSLDQGLQFLIQYYNGEERAKGNILERFSAQQFPDLHSELNLSSLELGDSALYFCASSVTGQGANTEAFFGQGTRLTVV.

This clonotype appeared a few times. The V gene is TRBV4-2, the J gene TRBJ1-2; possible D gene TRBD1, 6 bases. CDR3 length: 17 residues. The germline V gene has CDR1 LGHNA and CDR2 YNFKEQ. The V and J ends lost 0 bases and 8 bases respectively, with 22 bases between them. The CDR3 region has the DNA TGTGCCAGCAGCCAAGATCAACCTGGGGGCGGTCTAAGAGGCTACACCTTC. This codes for CASSQDQPGGGLRGYTF.

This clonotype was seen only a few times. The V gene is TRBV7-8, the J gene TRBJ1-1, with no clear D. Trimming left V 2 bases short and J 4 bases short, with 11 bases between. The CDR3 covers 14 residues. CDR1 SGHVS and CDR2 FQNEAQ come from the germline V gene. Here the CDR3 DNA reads TGTGCCAGCAGCTTAAACTCGGATGGCACTGAAGCTTTCTTT. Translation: CASSLNSDGTEAFF.

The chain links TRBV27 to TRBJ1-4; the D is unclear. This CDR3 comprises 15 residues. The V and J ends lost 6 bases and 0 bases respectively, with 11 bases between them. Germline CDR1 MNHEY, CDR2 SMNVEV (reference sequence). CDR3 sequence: CASSILPPTNEKLFF. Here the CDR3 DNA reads TGTGCCAGCAGCATCCTCCCACCAACTAATGAAAAACTGTTTTTT.

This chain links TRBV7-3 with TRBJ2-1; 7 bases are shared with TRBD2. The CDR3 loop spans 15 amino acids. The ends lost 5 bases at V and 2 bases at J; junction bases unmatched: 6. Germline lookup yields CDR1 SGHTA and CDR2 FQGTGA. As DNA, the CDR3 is TGTGCCAGCAGCACACTTAGCGGGCCCTACAATGAGCAGTTCTTC. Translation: CASSTLSGPYNEQFF.

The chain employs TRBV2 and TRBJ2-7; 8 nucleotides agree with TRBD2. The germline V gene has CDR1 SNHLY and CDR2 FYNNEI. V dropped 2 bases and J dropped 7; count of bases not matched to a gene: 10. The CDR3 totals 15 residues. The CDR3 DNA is TGTGCCAGCAGTGAACTGCGGGGGGTTTCCGGGGAGCAGTACTTC. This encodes CASSELRGVSGEQYF.

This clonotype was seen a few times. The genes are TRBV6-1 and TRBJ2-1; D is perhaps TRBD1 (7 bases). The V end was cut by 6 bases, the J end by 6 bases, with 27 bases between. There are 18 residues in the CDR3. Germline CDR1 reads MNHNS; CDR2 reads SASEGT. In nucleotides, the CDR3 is TGTGCCAGCAGCGACTCTGGAGGGGGCTACCCAGAAGGCAATGAGCAGTTCTTC. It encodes CASSDSGGGYPEGNEQFF.

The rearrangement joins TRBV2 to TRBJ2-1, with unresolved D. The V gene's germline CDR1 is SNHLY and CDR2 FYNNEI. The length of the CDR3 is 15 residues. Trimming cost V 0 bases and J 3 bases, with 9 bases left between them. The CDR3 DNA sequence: TGTGCCAGCAGTGAAGCGGGGTATAACTACAATGAGCAGTTCTTC. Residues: CASSEAGYNYNEQFF.

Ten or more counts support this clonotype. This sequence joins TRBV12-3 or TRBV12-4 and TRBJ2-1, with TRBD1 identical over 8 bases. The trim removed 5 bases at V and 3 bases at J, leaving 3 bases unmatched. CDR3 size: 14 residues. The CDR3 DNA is TGTGCCAGCAGTACAGGGGGGTTCTACAATGAGCAGTTCTTC. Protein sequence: CASSTGGFYNEQFF.

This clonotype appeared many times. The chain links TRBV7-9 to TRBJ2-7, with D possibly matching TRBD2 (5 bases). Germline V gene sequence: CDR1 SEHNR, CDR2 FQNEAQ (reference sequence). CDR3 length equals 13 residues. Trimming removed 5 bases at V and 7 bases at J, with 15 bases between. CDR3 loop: CASSPRRRGEQYF. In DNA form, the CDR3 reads TGTGCCAGCAGCCCCCGACGCCGAGGGGAGCAGTACTTC.

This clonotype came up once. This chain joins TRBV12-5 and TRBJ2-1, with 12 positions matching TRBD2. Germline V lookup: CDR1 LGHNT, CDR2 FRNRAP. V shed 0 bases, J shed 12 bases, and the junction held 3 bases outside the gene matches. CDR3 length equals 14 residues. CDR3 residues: CASGLVGTSGWQFF. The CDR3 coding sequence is TGTGCTAGTGGTTTGGTAGGGACTAGCGGGTGGCAGTTCTTC.

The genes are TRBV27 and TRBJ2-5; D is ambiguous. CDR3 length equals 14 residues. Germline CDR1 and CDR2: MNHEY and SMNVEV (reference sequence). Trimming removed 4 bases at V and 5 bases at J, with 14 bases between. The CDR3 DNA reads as TGTGCCAGCAGTTCGCAGAATTGGGGTGAGACCCAGTACTTC. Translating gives CASSSQNWGETQYF.

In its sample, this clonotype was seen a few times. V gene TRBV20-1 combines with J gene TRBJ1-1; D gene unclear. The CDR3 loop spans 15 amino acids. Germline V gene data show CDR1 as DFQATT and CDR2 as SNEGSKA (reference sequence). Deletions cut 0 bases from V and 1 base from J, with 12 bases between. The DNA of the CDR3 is TGCAGTGCTAGAGATCTGGAAGGATGGAACACTGAAGCTTTCTTT. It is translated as CSARDLEGWNTEAFF.

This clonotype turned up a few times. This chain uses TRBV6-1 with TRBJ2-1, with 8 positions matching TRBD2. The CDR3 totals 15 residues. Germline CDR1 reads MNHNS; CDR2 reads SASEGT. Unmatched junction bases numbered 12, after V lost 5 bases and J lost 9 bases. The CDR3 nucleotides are TGTGCCAGCAGTCCCCTTCCGGGGGGGCCAGGTGAGCAGTTCTTC. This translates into CASSPLPGGPGEQFF.

The CDR3 sequence: CASSEDTYYGYTF. The CDR3 DNA reads as TGTGCCAGCAGCGAGGACACCTACTATGGCTACACCTTC. The chain recombines TRBV6-2 or TRBV6-3 with TRBJ1-2, with D possibly TRBD1 on 5 matching bases. Germline CDR1 reads MNHEY; CDR2 reads SVGEGT. This CDR3 contains 13 residues. The V and J ends lost 6 bases and 3 bases respectively, with 11 bases between them.

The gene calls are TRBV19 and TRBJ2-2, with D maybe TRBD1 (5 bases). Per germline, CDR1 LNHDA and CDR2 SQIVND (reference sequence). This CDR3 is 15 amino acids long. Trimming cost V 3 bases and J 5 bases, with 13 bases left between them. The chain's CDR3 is CASSMGQGLTGELFF. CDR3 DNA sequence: TGTGCCAGTAGTATGGGTCAGGGATTGACCGGGGAGCTGTTTTTT.

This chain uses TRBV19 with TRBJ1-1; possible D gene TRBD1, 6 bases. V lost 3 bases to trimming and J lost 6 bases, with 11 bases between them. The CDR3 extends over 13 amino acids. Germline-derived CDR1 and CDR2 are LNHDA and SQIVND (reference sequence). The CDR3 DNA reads TGTGCCAGTAGTATTGGGGGGGCCGCTGAAGCTTTCTTT. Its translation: CASSIGGAAEAFF.

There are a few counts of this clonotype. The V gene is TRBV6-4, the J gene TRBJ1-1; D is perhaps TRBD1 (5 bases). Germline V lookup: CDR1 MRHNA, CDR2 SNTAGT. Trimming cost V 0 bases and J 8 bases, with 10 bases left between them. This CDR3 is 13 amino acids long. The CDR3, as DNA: TGTGCCAGCAGTGACTCCGCAGGGACCGAAGCTTTCTTT. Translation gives CASSDSAGTEAFF.